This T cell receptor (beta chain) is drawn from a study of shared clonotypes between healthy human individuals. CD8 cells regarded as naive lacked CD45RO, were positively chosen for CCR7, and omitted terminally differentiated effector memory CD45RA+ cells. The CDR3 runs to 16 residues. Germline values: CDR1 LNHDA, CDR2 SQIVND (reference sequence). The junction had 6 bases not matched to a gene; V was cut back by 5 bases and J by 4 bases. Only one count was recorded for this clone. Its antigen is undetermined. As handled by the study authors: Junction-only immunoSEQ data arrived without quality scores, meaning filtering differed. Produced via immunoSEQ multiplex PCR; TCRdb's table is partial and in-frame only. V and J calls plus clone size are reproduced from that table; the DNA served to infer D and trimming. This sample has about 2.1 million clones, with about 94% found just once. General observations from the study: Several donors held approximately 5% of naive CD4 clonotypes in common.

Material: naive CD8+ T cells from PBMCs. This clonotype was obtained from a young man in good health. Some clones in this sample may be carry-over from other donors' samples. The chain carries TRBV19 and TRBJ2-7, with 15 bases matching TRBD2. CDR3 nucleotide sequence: TGTGCCAGTAGTCGAGACGGGACTAGCGGGAGGTACGAGCAGTACTTC. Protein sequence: CASSRDGTSGRYEQYF.